This T cell receptor beta chain was retrieved from a study of T cell responses to AZD1222 COVID-19 vaccine. Findings and limits, study-wide: Only 5 or 6 people who got AZD1222 tested seropositive at baseline. Spike-spanning, vaccine-associated CD4 TCRs were dominant at 160-218 and 743-854. Of spike-specific TCRs, nearly half reportedly target regions left unmutated in variants. Sampling captured repertoires only after the peak T cell response.

This clone was recorded a few times. Its target is unknown. The data were produced by immunoSEQ multiplex PCR, yet TCRdb's version contains in-frame clones alone and is incomplete. The repertoire holds about 94,000 clones, roughly 90% seen once, with around 10% in the top ten. V was cut by 4 bases and J by 0 bases, with 6 bases left in between. This CDR3 comprises 13 residues. Germline CDR1 and CDR2: SGHVS and FNYEAQ. The sequence came from an adult who received the AZD1222 COVID-19 vaccine. V gene TRBV7-6 combines with J gene TRBJ1-1; D gene unclear. Here the sequenced sample was peripheral blood, taken 28 days after the second AZD1222 dose. The CDR3: CASSSVLNTEAFF. Here the CDR3 DNA reads TGTGCCAGCAGCTCCGTCCTGAACACTGAAGCTTTCTTT.